Presented here are 13 T cell receptor beta chains from one specimen sequenced in a study of T cell changes during pregnancy in multiple sclerosis. Only in-frame clones appear in the TCRdb table, and some are missing; sequencing was by immunoSEQ multiplex PCR. Of some 64,000 clones listed, approximately 90% were seen once; the top ten hold roughly 1.5%. Sequenced here: peripheral blood, sampled after pregnancy. These TCRs come from a female donor with multiple sclerosis, enrolled in a pregnancy study.

The chain employs TRBV11-2 and TRBJ2-5; no firm D call. The germline V and J ends were trimmed by 5 bases and 5 bases, with 12 bases remaining between them. There are 13 residues in the CDR3. Per the germline V gene, CDR1 is SGHAT and CDR2 is FQNNGV. The CDR3 DNA reads as TGTGCCAGCAGCAGGCAGGTTATGGAGACCCAGTACTTC. It is translated as CASSRQVMETQYF.

This clone was recorded once. The rearrangement uses TRBV5-6 and TRBJ2-7; TRBD2 matches 9 bases. Germline values: CDR1 SGHDT, CDR2 YYEEEE. The J segment lost 4 bases and the V segment lost 1 base, leaving 6 bases of the junction unmatched. The CDR3 length is 15 residues. In DNA, the CDR3 is TGTGCCAGCAGCTTGTTTTTGGGACTAGCTTACGAGCAGTACTTC. The encoded protein is CASSLFLGLAYEQYF.

The DNA of the CDR3 is TGTGCCTGGAGTAGGTCAGGGACTGGAAACACCATATATTTT. The encoded protein is CAWSRSGTGNTIYF. This chain links TRBV30 with TRBJ1-3, with D possibly matching TRBD1 (5 bases). Trimming removed 2 bases at V and 2 bases at J, with 10 bases between. The CDR3 extends over 14 amino acids. Germline CDR1 and CDR2: GTSNPN and SVGIG (reference sequence).

The V call is TRBV10-3, the J call TRBJ2-2, with a possible D match to TRBD2 (6 bases). Germline CDR1 reads ENHRY; CDR2 reads SYGVKD. This CDR3 region has 16 residues. Trimming shortened V by 3 bases and J by 1 base, and 12 bases separated the two germline ends. CDR3 bases: TGTGCCATCAGTGAAGAACTAGCTTGGAACACCGGGGAGCTGTTTTTT. Its protein product is CAISEELAWNTGELFF.

This chain uses TRBV28 with TRBJ1-4; 7 bases are shared with TRBD1. After removal of 5 bases from V and 7 bases from J, the junction contained 4 bases not matched to a gene. CDR1 is MDHEN and CDR2 is SYDVKM in the germline V gene. The CDR3 has 13 amino acids. CDR3 sequence: CASSPGGSEKLFF. Written as DNA, the CDR3 is TGTGCCAGCAGTCCAGGGGGGAGTGAAAAACTGTTTTTT.

The chain is built from TRBV5-1 and TRBJ2-5; D is possibly TRBD2 (5 bases). The J call may be faulty, since TRBJ2-7 better matches the DNA end. The germline gives CDR1 SGHRS, CDR2 YFSETQ. The CDR3 has 15 amino acids. This CDR3 is CASSLGGFGPYEQYF. The CDR3 bases are TGCGCCAGCAGCTTGGGCGGGTTTGGCCCCTACGAGCAGTACTTC.

V gene TRBV7-3 combines with J gene TRBJ1-1; D is possibly TRBD1 (6 bases). The CDR3 contains 14 residues. V shed 6 bases and J shed 10 bases, with 21 bases lying between them. Germline V gene sequence: CDR1 SGHTA, CDR2 FQGTGA. The CDR3 DNA reads as TGTGCCAGCAGTCCACGGGGGGGCGAGTGGGTAGCTTTCTTT. Translating it yields CASSPRGGEWVAFF.

The chain is built from TRBV9 and TRBJ1-6; 11 bases fit TRBD1. V gave up 3 bases and J gave up 8 bases; unmatched junction bases: 13. This CDR3 contains 18 residues. Germline V gene data show CDR1 as SGDLS and CDR2 as YYNGEE. CDR3 nucleotide sequence: TGTGCCAGCAGCGATGGACAGGGGGCCAAGGGAGGTTATTCACCCCTCCACTTT. It translates to CASSDGQGAKGGYSPLHF.

The rearrangement links TRBV4-1 to TRBJ1-2, with a possible D match to TRBD1 (6 bases). V was clipped by 0 bases and J by 7 bases, with 18 bases between them. This CDR3 is built from 16 residues. CDR1 MGHRA and CDR2 YSYEKL come from the germline V gene. As DNA, the CDR3 is TGCGCCAGCAGCCAAGAAGGCCAGGGGAGAATCGGTGGCTACACCTTC. It specifies CASSQEGQGRIGGYTF.

The chain has TRBV4-1 and TRBJ2-7, with 9 bases matching TRBD2. Germline-derived CDR1 and CDR2 are MGHRA and YSYEKL. With 0 bases clipped from V and 2 bases from J, the junction kept 2 bases outside the gene matches. The CDR3 is 15 residues long. The chain's CDR3 is CASSQETSGPYEQYF. CDR3 nucleotides: TGCGCCAGCAGCCAAGAGACTAGCGGACCCTACGAGCAGTACTTC.

This chain links TRBV28 with TRBJ1-2; D is undetermined. Trimming removed 2 bases from V and 7 bases from J, with 11 bases in between. The CDR3 length is 13 residues. Per the germline V gene, CDR1 is MDHEN and CDR2 is SYDVKM. The DNA for the CDR3 is TGTGCCAGCAGTTTAGGTGTCAGTGGTGGCTACACCTTC. It specifies CASSLGVSGGYTF.

The chain employs TRBV28 and TRBJ1-1; the match to TRBD1 covers 8 bases. V lost 1 base, J lost 11 bases, and 9 bases stayed unmatched. Germline V CDR1 and CDR2: MDHEN, SYDVKM. The CDR3 is 14 residues long. The CDR3 reads CASSLSPRQGKAFF. CDR3 DNA: TGTGCCAGCAGTTTATCCCCCAGACAGGGGAAGGCTTTCTTT.

This rearrangement joins TRBV7-2 to TRBJ2-5; D is ambiguous. This CDR3 comprises 14 residues. Germline loops: CDR1 SGHTA, CDR2 FQGNSA. Trimming shortened V by 4 bases and J by 1 base, and 10 bases separated the two germline ends. The CDR3 bases are TGTGCCAGCAGCTCTTACTACGGCCAAGAGACCCAGTACTTC. Protein product: CASSSYYGQETQYF.